Shown below are 9 T cell receptor beta chains from a single sample sequenced in a study of blood T cell repertoires in COVID-19. Sequencing used immunoSEQ multiplex PCR; TCRdb keeps in-frame clones, though not all of them. The table lists about 260,000 clones, around 87% of them singletons. Material: peripheral blood. Receptors were obtained from a man aged 18 to 29 with active or convalescent COVID-19.

The rearrangement links TRBV5-1 to TRBJ2-5; 10 bases map to TRBD2. This CDR3 has 16 residues. V was pared by 4 bases and J by 4 bases, with 10 bases of the junction left unmatched. Germline V gives CDR1 SGHRS, CDR2 YFSETQ. The CDR3 DNA sequence: TGCGCCAGCAGCCGGACTAGCGGTAGAGGGGGAGAGACCCAGTACTTC. The encoded protein is CASSRTSGRGGETQYF.

The chain uses TRBV27 and TRBJ2-2, with 7 bases identical to TRBD2. Germline assignment: CDR1 MNHEY and CDR2 SMNVEV (reference sequence). The junction had 3 bases not matched to a gene; V was cut back by 2 bases and J by 6 bases. CDR3 size: 14 residues. CDR3 sequence (DNA): TGTGCCAGCAGTTTACGGGACTACCCCGGGGAGCTGTTTTTT. Translation gives CASSLRDYPGELFF.

The chain uses TRBV3-1 (or the pseudogene TRBV3-2) and TRBJ1-2, with D maybe TRBD1 (6 bases). Germline V gene sequence: CDR1 LGHDT, CDR2 YNNKEL (reference sequence). The length of the CDR3 is 14 residues. Trimming removed 8 bases at V and 6 bases at J, with 19 bases between. This CDR3 reads CASSQGRGDDGYTF. The CDR3 DNA follows: TGTGCCAGCTCCCAGGGGAGGGGCGACGATGGCTACACCTTC.

The chain uses TRBV7-9 and TRBJ1-1; perhaps TRBD1 as D (6 bases). V lost 5 bases, J lost 7 bases, and 17 bases lay in between. The V gene's germline CDR1 is SEHNR and CDR2 FQNEAQ (reference sequence). The CDR3 spans 14 residues. Here the CDR3 DNA reads TGTGCCAGCAGCATCCCCCGGGGGGCGAGTGAAGCTTTCTTT. Its protein is CASSIPRGASEAFF.

This clone was counted a few times. Written as DNA, the CDR3 is TGTGCCAGCAGTGATGAAGCGGGAAACACCATATATTTT. Protein sequence: CASSDEAGNTIYF. The rearrangement joins TRBV6-1 to TRBJ1-3; no clear D gene. Per germline, CDR1 MNHNS and CDR2 SASEGT. V was trimmed by 3 bases and J by 4 bases, leaving 7 bases between them. CDR3 size: 13 residues.

The chain links TRBV18 to TRBJ1-1; D is undetermined. CDR3 length equals 13 residues. Per the germline V gene, CDR1 is KGHSH and CDR2 is LQKENI. Trimming pared 3 bases from V and 5 bases from J, leaving 10 bases between. The CDR3 DNA follows: TGTGCCAGCTCACCGACTGGATCTACTGAAGCTTTCTTT. Translation gives CASSPTGSTEAFF.

The V gene is TRBV3-1 (or the pseudogene TRBV3-2), the J gene TRBJ1-3; no clear D gene. The V end lost 11 bases, the J end lost 3 bases, and 11 bases lay between the germline ends. This CDR3 has 12 residues. CDR1 is LGHDT, CDR2 YNNKEL, per germline (reference sequence). CDR3 residues: CAASPGGNTIYF. The CDR3 region has the DNA TGTGCCGCTTCCCCGGGTGGAAACACCATATATTTT.

This chain links TRBV28 with TRBJ2-2; possible D gene TRBD1, 5 bases. V was clipped by 2 bases and J by 7 bases, with 23 bases between them. Germline V gives CDR1 MDHEN, CDR2 SYDVKM. This CDR3 has 18 residues. Written as DNA, the CDR3 is TGTGCCAGCAGTTTAGACCATTTAGGGGCCATGGATTACGGGGAGCTGTTTTTT. Protein product: CASSLDHLGAMDYGELFF.

This clone is a singleton in its sample. V gene TRBV24-1 combines with J gene TRBJ2-1, with D perhaps TRBD2 (5 bases). This CDR3 contains 14 residues. The germline V gene has CDR1 KGHDR and CDR2 SFDVKD. Trimming took off 6 bases at V and 6 bases at J, with 14 bases between the two ends. The CDR3 sequence is CATSREILFNEQFF. Written as DNA, the CDR3 is TGTGCCACCAGTCGGGAAATCCTTTTCAATGAGCAGTTCTTC.